The present T cell receptor beta chain was sequenced within a study of graft-versus-host responses after intestinal transplantation (dated by TCRdb to the early 2020s). General notes on the study: Multivisceral, liver-intestinal, or isolated intestinal transplants were received by the recipients. Every recipient was given anti-thymocyte globulin induction, then maintenance tacrolimus and steroids for around three years. After intestinal transplantation, graft-versus-host and host-versus-graft alloreactive T cell clones in the graft, circulation and bone marrow were tracked using bulk TCR-beta CDR3 sequencing. The cohort enrolled about two dozen intestinal transplant recipients including one retransplant, and 3 patients lacking pretransplant specimens were excluded. Rather than going through the commercial service, samples from three later patients were sequenced in-house on an Illumina MiSeq and processed with MiXCR. Donor T cell macrochimerism was defined as a peak of at least 4% donor T cells among recipient peripheral blood mononuclear cells. To identify alloreactive clones, pre-transplant mixed lymphocyte reaction products were sequenced and then compared with unstimulated pre-transplant donor and recipient T cells. Summary of the overall study and its limitations: Early after transplant, peak levels of circulating GvH clones were found to be associated with declines in HvG clones. High GvH to HvG T cell clonal ratios were observed in the allografts of patients with donor T cell macrochimerism. GvH clones were detected in recipient bone marrow, and some appeared earlier in ileal mucosa or blood, consistent with an intestinal mucosal origin. Conclusions were limited by the relatively low number and heterogeneity of intestinal transplant patients.

Details on this clone: What antigen it recognizes has not been identified. Base quality data are lacking; no much larger clone is found one base away.

Blood samples were collected up to 4 times in the first month after transplant and then at least monthly when available. Receptor amplification or capture employed the immunoSEQ multiplex PCR assay. High-throughput TCR-beta CDR3 sequencing of genomic DNA from most patients was performed by Adaptive Biotechnologies. The authors' analysis ran thus. TCR sequencing data for roughly 17 patients were retrieved from Adaptive's ImmunoSEQ software; a few other patients were processed with MiXCR and VDJtools. CDR3 nucleotide sequences shared between donor and recipient were removed because their origin could not be assigned. To be classed as alloreactive, a clone needed at least 2-fold expansion over unstimulated cells and a minimum CFSE-low frequency of 0.002% (template counts) or 0.001% (read counts). Mappable clones were those detected in sequenced pre-transplant spleen, lymph node, or MLR CFSE-low populations of the donor or recipient. Cumulative frequency of alloreactive clones was calculated as a percentage of all sequences weighted by copy number. Drawn from immuneACCESS, this table holds only the in-frame rearrangements with V and J called that TCRdb kept. Clones are partly lost; checked studies trace under half to an unresolved V gene and leave the rest unexplained. D and trimming were read from the DNA, whereas the V and J calls and clone size are those reported in that table. The sample table contains just over 20,000 clones; only one count was recorded for approximately 92% of them. The ten largest account for 43% of the sample.

In the germline V gene, CDR1 corresponds to SGHTA and CDR2 to FQGNSA. The CDR3 covers 14 residues, taking in both the cysteine and the phenylalanine. Here the CDR3 DNA is all that survives: 42 bases in frame from base 1. V sheds 3 bases and J sheds 4 bases, leaving 9 bases between their ends. Here the chain combines TRBV7-2 and TRBJ2-2; TRBD2 is possibly the D segment (5 matching bases). This material consisted of PBMCs, taken about 260 days after intestinal transplant. This clonotype was obtained from a human patient who received an intestinal transplant, so some T cells may come from the graft donor. This receptor has the CDR3 CASSFGVSTGELFF. The DNA reads TGTGCCAGCAGCTTCGGGGTGAGCACCGGGGAGCTGTTTTTT.